This T cell receptor beta chain stems from a study of T cells in Graves' hyperthyroidism and ophthalmopathy. Diagnostic assessment was based on clinical symptoms, serum thyroxine and TRAb, thyroid ultrasound and orbital computed tomography. This clonotype was counted at least ten times. There are 15 residues in the CDR3. Unmatched junction bases numbered 8, after V lost 4 bases and J lost 2 bases. The germline V gene has CDR1 LNHDA and CDR2 SQIVND (reference sequence). From RNA transcripts, TCR beta CDR3 regions were amplified. A set of HTBI primers served as the primers for a first-round RT-PCR of the TCR CDR3. TCRdb fed the multiplex PCR reads into MiXCR, producing one record per CDR3 protein. The sample has just under 750,000 distinct CDR3 sequences; 35% are singletons.

The sequenced sample was blood. This clonotype was obtained from a woman between 40 and 55 years old with Graves' hyperthyroidism. The chain uses TRBV19 and TRBJ2-7, with 7 bases fitting TRBD1. The CDR3 loop reads CASSRSGTETYEQYF. CDR3 DNA sequence: TGTGCCAGTAGTAGGTCCGGGACAGAGACCTACGAGCAGTACTTC. Using reference TRBV19 and TRBJ2-7 for the parts outside the CDR3, the full variable domain is DGGITQSPKYLFRKEGQNVTLSCEQNLNHDAMYWYRQDPGQGLRLIYYSQIVNDFQKGDIAEGYSVSREKKESFPLTVTSAQKNPTAFYLCASSRSGTETYEQYFGPGTRLTVT.